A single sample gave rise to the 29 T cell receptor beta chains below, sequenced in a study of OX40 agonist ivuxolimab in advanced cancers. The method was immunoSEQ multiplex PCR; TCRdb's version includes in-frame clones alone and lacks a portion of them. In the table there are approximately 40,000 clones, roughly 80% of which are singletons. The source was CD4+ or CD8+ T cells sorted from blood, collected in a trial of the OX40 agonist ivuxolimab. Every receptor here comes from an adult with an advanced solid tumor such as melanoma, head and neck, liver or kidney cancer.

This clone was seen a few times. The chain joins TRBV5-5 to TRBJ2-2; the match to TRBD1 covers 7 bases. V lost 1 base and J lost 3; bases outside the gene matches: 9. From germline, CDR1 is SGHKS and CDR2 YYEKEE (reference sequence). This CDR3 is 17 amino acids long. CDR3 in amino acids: CASSLSAARGHTGELFF. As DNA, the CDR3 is TGTGCCAGCAGCTTGAGCGCCGCGAGGGGGCACACCGGGGAGCTGTTTTTT.

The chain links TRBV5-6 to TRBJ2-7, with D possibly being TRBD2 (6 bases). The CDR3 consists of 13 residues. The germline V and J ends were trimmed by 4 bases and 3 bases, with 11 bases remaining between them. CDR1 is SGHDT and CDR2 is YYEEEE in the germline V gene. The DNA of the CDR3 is TGTGCCAGCAGCCTAGGAGGGCTCTACGAGCAGTACTTC. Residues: CASSLGGLYEQYF.

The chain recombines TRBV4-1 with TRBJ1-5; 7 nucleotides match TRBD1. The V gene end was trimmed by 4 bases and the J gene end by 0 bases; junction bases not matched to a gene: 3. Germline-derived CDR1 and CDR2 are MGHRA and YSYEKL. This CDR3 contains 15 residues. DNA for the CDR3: TGCGCCAGCAGCCCCCGGACAGGTAGCAATCAGCCCCAGCATTTT. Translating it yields CASSPRTGSNQPQHF.

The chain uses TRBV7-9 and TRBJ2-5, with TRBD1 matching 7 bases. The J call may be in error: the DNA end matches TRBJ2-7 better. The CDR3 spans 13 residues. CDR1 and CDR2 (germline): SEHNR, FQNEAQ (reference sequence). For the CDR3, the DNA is TGTGCCAGCAGCTGGGGGACAGCCTACGAGCAGTACTTC. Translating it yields CASSWGTAYEQYF.

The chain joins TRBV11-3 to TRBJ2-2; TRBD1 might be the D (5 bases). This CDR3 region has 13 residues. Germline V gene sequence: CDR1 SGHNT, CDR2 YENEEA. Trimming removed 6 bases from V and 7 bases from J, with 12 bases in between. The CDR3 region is CASSPHRFGELFF. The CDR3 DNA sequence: TGTGCCAGCAGTCCACACAGGTTCGGGGAGCTGTTTTTT. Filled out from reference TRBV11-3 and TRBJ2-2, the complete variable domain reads EAGVVQSPRYKIIEKKQPVAFWCNPISGHNTLYWYLQNLGQGPELLIRYENEEAVDDSQLPKDRFSAERLKGVDSTLKIQPAELGDSAVYLCASSPHRFGELFFGEGSRLTVL.

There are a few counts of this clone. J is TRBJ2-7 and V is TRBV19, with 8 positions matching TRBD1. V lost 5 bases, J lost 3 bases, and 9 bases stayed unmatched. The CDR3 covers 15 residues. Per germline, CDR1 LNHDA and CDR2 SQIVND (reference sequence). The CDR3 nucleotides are TGTGCCAGTAGTTCCTCTTTGGGACAGGTCTACGAGCAGTACTTC. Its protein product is CASSSSLGQVYEQYF.

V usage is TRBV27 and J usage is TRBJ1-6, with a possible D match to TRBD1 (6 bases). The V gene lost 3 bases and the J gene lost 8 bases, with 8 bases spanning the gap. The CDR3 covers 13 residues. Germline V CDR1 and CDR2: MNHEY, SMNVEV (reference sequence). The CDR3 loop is CASSFQGHSPLHF. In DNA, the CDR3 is TGTGCCAGCAGTTTCCAGGGGCATTCACCCCTCCACTTT.

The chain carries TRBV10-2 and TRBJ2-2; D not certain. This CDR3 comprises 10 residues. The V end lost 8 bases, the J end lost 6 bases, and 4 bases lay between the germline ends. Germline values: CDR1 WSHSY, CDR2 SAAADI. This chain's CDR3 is CASGAGELFF. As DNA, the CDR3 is TGCGCCAGCGGGGCCGGGGAGCTGTTTTTT.

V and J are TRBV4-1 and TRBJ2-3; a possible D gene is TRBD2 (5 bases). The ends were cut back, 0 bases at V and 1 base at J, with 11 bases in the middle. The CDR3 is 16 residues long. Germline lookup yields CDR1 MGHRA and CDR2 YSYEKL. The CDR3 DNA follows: TGCGCCAGCAGCCAAGACGGTCCCGGGGGCACAGATACGCAGTATTTT. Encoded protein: CASSQDGPGGTDTQYF.

CDR3 amino acids: CASSGSGGAPGELFF. The CDR3 DNA reads TGTGCCAGCAGTGGGTCGGGGGGCGCCCCCGGGGAGCTGTTTTTT. The V gene is TRBV2, the J gene TRBJ2-2; D is perhaps TRBD2 (7 bases). The CDR3 sequence is 15 residues long. Looked up from germline, CDR1 is SNHLY and CDR2 is FYNNEI. V was clipped by 4 bases and J by 6 bases, with 15 bases between them.

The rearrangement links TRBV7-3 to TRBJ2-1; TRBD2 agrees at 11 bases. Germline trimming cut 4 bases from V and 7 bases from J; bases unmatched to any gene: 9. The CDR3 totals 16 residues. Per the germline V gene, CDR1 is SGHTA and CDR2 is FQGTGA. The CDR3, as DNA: TGTGCCAGCAGCTCCCTAGCGGGGGGCCCCTCGAATGAGCAGTTCTTC. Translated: CASSSLAGGPSNEQFF.

CDR3 protein: CASSLKLGLAGGPSYEQYF. The CDR3 nucleotides are TGTGCCAGCAGTCTAAAGTTGGGACTAGCGGGAGGACCTTCCTACGAGCAGTACTTC. V is TRBV27 and J is TRBJ2-7; TRBD2 agrees at 15 bases. V lost 5 bases and J lost 1; bases outside the gene matches: 12. This CDR3 has 19 residues. CDR1 MNHEY and CDR2 SMNVEV come from the germline V gene (reference sequence).

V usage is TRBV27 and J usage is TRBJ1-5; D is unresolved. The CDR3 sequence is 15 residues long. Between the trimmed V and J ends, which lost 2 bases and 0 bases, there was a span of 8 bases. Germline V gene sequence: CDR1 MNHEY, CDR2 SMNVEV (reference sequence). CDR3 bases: TGTGCCAGCAGTTTAGTCGGAGATAGCAATCAGCCCCAGCATTTT. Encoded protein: CASSLVGDSNQPQHF.

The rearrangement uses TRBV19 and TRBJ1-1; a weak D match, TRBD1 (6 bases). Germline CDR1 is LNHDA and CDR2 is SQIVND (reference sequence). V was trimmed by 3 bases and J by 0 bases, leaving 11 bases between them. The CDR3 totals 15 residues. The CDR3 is CASSIVGQMNTEAFF. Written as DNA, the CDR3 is TGTGCCAGTAGTATTGTTGGACAGATGAACACTGAAGCTTTCTTT.

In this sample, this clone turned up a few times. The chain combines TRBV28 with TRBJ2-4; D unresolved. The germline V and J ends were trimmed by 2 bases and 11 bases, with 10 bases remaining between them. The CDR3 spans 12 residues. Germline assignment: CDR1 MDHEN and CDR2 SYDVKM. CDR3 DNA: TGTGCCAGCAGTTTAACGGATTCCGTTCAGTACTTC. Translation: CASSLTDSVQYF.

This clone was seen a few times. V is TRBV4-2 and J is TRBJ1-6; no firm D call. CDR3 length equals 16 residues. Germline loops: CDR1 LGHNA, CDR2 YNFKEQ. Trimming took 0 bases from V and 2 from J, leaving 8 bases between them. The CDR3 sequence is CASSQERRAYNSPLHF. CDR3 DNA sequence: TGTGCCAGCAGCCAAGAAAGACGTGCCTATAATTCACCCCTCCACTTT.

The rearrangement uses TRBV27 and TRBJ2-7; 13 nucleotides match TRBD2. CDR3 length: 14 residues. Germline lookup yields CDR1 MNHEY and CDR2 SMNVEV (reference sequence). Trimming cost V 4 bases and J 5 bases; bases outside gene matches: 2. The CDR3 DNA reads TGTGCCAGCAGTTCAGGACTAGCGGGGGACGAGCAGTACTTC. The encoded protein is CASSSGLAGDEQYF.

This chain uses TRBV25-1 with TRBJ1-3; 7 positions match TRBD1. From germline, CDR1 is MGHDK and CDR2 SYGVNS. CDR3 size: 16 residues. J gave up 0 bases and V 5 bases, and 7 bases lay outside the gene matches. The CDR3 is CASSPQGSSSGNTIYF. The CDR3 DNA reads TGTGCCAGCAGTCCACAGGGGTCGAGCTCTGGAAACACCATATATTTT.

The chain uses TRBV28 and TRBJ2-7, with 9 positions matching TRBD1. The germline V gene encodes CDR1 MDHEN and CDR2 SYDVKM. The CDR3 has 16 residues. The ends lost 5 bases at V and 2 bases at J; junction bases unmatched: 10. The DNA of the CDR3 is TGTGCCAGCAGTGAGGGGGACAGGGACTCGACCTACGAGCAGTACTTC. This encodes CASSEGDRDSTYEQYF.

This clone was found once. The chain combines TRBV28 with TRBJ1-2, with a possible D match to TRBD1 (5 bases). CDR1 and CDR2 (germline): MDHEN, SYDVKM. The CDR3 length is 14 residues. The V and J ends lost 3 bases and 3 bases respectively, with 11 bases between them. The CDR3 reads CASSLLEGYYGYTF. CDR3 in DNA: TGTGCCAGCAGTTTGTTGGAGGGGTACTATGGCTACACCTTC.

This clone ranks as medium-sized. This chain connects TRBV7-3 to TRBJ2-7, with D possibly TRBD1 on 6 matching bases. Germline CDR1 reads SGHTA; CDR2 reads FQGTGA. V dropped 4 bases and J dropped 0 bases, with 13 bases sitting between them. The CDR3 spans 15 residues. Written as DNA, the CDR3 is TGTGCCAGCAGCTACAGGACAGTTAGCTCCTACGAGCAGTACTTC. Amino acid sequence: CASSYRTVSSYEQYF.

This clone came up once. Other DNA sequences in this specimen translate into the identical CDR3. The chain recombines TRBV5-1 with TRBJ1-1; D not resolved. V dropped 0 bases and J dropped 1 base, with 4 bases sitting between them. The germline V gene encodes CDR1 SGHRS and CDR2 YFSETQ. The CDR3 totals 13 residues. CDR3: CASSLGGNTEAFF. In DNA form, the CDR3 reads TGCGCCAGCAGCTTGGGAGGGAACACTGAAGCTTTCTTT.

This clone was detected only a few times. The CDR3 protein is CASSGTQGAEETQYF. The CDR3 DNA is TGTGCCAGCAGCGGCACACAGGGGGCTGAGGAGACCCAGTACTTC. V and J are TRBV9 and TRBJ2-5; TRBD1 agrees at 9 bases. V lost 3 bases and J lost 5; bases outside the gene matches: 8. Germline CDR1 and CDR2: SGDLS and YYNGEE. This CDR3 has 15 amino acids.

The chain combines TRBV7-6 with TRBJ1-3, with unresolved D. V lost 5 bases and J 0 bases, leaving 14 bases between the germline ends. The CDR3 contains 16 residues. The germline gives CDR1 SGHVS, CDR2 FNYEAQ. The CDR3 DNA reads TGTGCCAGCAGCCTACAGAGTGTGGGCTCTGGAAACACCATATATTTT. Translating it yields CASSLQSVGSGNTIYF.

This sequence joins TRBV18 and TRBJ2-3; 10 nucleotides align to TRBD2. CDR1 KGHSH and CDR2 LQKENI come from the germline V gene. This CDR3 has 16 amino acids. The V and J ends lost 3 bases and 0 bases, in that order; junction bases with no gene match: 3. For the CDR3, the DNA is TGTGCCAGCTCACCCCCTAGCGGGGGAAGCACAGATACGCAGTATTTT. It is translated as CASSPPSGGSTDTQYF. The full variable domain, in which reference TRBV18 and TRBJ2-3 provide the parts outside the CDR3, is NAGVMQNPRHLVRRRGQEARLRCSPMKGHSHVYWYRQLPEEGLKFMVYLQKENIIDESGMPKERFSAEFPKEGPSILRIQQVVRGDSAAYFCASSPPSGGSTDTQYFGPGTRLTVL.

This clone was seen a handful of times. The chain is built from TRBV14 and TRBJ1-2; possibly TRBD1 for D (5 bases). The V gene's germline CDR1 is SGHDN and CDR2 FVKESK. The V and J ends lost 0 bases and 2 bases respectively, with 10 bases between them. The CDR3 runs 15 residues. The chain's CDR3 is CASSQDSRVNYGYTF. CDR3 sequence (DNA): TGTGCCAGCAGCCAAGATTCCAGGGTAAACTATGGCTACACCTTC. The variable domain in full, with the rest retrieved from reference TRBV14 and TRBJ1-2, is EAGVTQFPSHSVIEKGQTVTLRCDPISGHDNLYWYRRVMGKEIKFLLHFVKESKQDESGMPNNRFLAERTGGTYSTLKVQPAELEDSGVYFCASSQDSRVNYGYTFGSGTRLTVV.

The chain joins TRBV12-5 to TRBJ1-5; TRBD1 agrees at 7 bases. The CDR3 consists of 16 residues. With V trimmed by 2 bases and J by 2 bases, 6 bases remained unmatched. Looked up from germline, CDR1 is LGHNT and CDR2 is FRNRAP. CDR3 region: CASGLYTGVGNQPQHF. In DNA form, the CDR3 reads TGTGCTAGTGGTTTGTATACAGGGGTTGGCAATCAGCCCCAGCATTTT. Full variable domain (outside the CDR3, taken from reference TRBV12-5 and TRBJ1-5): DARVTQTPRHKVTEMGQEVTMRCQPILGHNTVFWYRQTMMQGLELLAYFRNRAPLDDSGMPKDRFSAEMPDATLATLKIQPSEPRDSAVYFCASGLYTGVGNQPQHFGDGTRLSIL.

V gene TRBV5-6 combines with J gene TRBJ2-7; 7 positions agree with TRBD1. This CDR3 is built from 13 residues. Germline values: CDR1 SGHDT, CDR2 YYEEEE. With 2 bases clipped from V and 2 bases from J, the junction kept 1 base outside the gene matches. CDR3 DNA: TGTGCCAGCAGCTTCCAGGGGGCCTACGAGCAGTACTTC. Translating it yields CASSFQGAYEQYF.

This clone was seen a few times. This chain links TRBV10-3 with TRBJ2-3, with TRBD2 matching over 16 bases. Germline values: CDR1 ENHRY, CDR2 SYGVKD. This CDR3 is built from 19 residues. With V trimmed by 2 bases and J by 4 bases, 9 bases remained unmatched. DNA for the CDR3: TGTGCCATCAGTGAGACATACACCGGGACTAGCGGGAGGGCAGATACGCAGTATTTT. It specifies CAISETYTGTSGRADTQYF.